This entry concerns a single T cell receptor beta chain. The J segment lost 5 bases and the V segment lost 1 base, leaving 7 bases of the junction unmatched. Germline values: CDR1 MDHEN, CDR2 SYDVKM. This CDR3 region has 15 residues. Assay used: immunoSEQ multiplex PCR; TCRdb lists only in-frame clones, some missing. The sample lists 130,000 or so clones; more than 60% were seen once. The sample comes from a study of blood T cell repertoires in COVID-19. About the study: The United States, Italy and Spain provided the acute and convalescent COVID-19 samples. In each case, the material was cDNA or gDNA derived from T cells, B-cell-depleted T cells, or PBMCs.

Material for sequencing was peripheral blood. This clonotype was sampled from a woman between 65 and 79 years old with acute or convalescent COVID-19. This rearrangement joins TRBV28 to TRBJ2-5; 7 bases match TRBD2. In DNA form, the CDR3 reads TGTGCCAGCAGTTTATCTGTCTCGGGAGGCGAGACCCAGTACTTC. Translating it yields CASSLSVSGGETQYF.